The rows below give T cell receptor beta chains drawn from one sample of a study of naive and memory T cell subsets. TCRdb analysed the 5' RACE reads with MiXCR anew, one entry per CDR3 protein. The table shows roughly 48,000 distinct CDR3 sequences, with approximately 4.5% occurring only once. Receptor source: a female donor in good health. Both conserved end residues are trimmed from each CDR3.

v_call: TRBV18
cdr3_aa: ASSPPGLAGITGELF

v_call: TRBV6-6
cdr3_aa: ASSYGTSGSPYNEQF

v_call: TRBV24-1
cdr3_aa: ATSERTGAGQPQH

v_call: TRBV27
cdr3_aa: ASSPPAREQF

v_call: TRBV6-1
cdr3_aa: ASSDGTPSEQY

v_call: TRBV11-2
cdr3_aa: ASSGGAGRGNTEAF

v_call: TRBV7-2
cdr3_aa: ASWAASSGANVLT

v_call: TRBV20-1
cdr3_aa: SARDEGSETQY

v_call: TRBV29-1
cdr3_aa: SVDYGLAGDEQY

v_call: TRBV20-1
cdr3_aa: SAEPITGERRTEAF

v_call: TRBV7-9
cdr3_aa: ASSFQGGSSNEQF

v_call: TRBV14
cdr3_aa: ASSQAGGTDTQY

v_call: TRBV18
cdr3_aa: ASSTDRAGVTGELF

v_call: TRBV6-5
cdr3_aa: ATRTGRAGANVLT

v_call: TRBV20-1
cdr3_aa: SASGTSGYNEQF

v_call: TRBV7-9
cdr3_aa: ASSRDSLYEQY

v_call: TRBV28
cdr3_aa: ASSQDREAF

v_call: TRBV12-3/TRBV12-4
cdr3_aa: ASTQGLWGPGELF

v_call: TRBV27
cdr3_aa: ASTDGFRGEQF

v_call: TRBV6-5
cdr3_aa: ASSLTSRGYNEQF

v_call: TRBV28
cdr3_aa: ASSLISGSSTDTQY

v_call: TRBV25-1
cdr3_aa: ASSARNTEAF

v_call: TRBV14
cdr3_aa: ASSPMVTYSTDTQY

v_call: TRBV10-1
cdr3_aa: ASSESAGKLDTQY

v_call: TRBV3-1
cdr3_aa: ASSQDRGKALNTEAF

v_call: TRBV2
cdr3_aa: ASSEYGNQPQH

v_call: TRBV10-3
cdr3_aa: AISEGNEQY

v_call: TRBV7-9
cdr3_aa: ASSPPFLNYGYT

v_call: TRBV12-5
cdr3_aa: ASGGGGGLNTEAF

v_call: TRBV24-1
cdr3_aa: ATSEAGTPNEQF

v_call: TRBV12-3/TRBV12-4
cdr3_aa: ASSLTGANQPQH

v_call: TRBV19
cdr3_aa: ASRPRGAGRSYEQY

v_call: TRBV19
cdr3_aa: ASSSGQAPTNEKLF

v_call: TRBV27
cdr3_aa: ASSRIAGDLSYNEQF

v_call: TRBV9
cdr3_aa: ASSVAGLNYNEQF

v_call: TRBV5-1
cdr3_aa: ASSPEDPRGTQY

v_call: TRBV20-1
cdr3_aa: SARRFTGGAGNTIY

v_call: TRBV4-2
cdr3_aa: ASSPKNVYNEQF

v_call: TRBV12-3/TRBV12-4
cdr3_aa: ASSTWTGGAVLRDYGYT